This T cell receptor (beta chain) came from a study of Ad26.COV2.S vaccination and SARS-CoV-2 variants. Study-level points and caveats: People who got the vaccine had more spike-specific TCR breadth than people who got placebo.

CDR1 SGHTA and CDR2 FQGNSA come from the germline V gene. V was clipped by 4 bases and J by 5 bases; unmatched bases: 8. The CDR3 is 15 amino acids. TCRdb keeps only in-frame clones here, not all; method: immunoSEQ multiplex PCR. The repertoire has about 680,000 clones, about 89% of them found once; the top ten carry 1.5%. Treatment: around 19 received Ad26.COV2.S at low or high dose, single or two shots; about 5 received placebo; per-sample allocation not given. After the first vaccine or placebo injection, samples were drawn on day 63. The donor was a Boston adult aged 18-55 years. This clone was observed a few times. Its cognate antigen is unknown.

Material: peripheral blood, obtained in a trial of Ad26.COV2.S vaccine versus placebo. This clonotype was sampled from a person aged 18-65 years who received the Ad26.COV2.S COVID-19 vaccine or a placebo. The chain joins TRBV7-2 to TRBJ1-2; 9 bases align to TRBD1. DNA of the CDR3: TGTGCCAGCAGCTCGCCCGGGACAGGGTATTATGGCTACACCTTC. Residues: CASSSPGTGYYGYTF.